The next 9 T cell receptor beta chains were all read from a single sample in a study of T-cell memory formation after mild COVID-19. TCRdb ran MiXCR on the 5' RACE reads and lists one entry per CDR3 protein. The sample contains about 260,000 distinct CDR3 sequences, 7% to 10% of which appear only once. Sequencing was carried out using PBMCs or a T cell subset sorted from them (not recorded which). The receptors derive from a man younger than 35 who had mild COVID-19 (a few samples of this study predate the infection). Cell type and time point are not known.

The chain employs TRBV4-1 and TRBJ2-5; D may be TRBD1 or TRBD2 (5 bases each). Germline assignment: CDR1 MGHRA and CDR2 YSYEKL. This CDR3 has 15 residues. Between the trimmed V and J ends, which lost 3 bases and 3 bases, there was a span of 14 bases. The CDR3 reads CASSHAARGEETQYF. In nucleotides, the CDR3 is TGCGCCAGCAGCCATGCGGCTCGGGGCGAAGAGACCCAGTACTTC.

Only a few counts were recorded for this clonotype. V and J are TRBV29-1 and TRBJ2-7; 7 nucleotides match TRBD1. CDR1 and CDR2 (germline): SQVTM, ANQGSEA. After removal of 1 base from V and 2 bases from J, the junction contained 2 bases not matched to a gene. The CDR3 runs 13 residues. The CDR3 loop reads CSVEAGQPYEQYF. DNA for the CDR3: TGCAGCGTTGAAGCGGGACAGCCCTACGAGCAGTACTTC.

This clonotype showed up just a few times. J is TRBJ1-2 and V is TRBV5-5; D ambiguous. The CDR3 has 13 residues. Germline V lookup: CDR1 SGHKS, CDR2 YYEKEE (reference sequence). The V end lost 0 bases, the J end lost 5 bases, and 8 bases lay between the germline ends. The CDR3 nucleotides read TGTGCCAGCAGCTTGGGATGGGCATATGGCTACACCTTC. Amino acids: CASSLGWAYGYTF. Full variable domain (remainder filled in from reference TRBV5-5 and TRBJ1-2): DAGVTQSPTHLIKTRGQQVTLRCSPISGHKSVSWYQQVLGQGPQFIFQYYEKEERGRGNFPDRFSARQFPNYSSELNVNALLLGDSALYLCASSLGWAYGYTFGSGTRLTVV.

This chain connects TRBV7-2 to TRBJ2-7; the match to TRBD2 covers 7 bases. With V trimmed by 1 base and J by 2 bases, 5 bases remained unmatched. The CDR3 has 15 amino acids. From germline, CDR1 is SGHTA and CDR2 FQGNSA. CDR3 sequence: CASSLVRGGTYEQYF. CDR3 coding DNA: TGTGCCAGCAGCTTAGTGCGCGGGGGAACCTACGAGCAGTACTTC.

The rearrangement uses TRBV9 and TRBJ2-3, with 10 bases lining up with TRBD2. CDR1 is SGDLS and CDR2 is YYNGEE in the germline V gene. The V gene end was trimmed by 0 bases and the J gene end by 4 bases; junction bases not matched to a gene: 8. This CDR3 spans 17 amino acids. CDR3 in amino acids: CASSVVVSGGIADTQYF. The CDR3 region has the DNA TGTGCCAGCAGCGTAGTTGTTAGCGGGGGGATCGCAGATACGCAGTATTTT.

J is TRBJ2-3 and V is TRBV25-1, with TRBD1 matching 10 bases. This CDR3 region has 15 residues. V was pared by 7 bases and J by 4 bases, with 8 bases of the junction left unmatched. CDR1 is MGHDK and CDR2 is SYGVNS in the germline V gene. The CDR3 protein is CASTRQGAIPDTQYF. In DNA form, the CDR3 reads TGTGCCAGCACGCGACAGGGGGCGATTCCAGATACGCAGTATTTT.

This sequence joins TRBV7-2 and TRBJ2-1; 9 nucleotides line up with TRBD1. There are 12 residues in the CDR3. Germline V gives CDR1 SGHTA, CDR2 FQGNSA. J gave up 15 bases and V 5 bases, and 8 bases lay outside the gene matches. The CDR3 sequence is CASSRDRAELFF. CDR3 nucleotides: TGTGCCAGCAGCCGGGACAGGGCAGAACTGTTCTTC.

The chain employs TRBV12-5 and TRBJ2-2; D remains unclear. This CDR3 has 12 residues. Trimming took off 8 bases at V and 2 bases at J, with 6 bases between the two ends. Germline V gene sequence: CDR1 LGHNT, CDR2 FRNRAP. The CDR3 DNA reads TGTGCTAGTTCCACTAACACCGGGGAGCTGTTTTTT. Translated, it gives CASSTNTGELFF.

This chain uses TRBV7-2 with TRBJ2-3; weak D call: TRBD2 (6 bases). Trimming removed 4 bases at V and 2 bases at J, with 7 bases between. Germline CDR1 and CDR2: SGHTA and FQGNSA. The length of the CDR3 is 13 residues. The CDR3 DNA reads TGTGCCAGCAGCTGGACTAACACAGATACGCAGTATTTT. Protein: CASSWTNTDTQYF. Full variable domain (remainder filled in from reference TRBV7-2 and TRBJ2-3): GAGVSQSPSNKVTEKGKDVELRCDPISGHTALYWYRQSLGQGLEFLIYFQGNSAPDKSGLPSDRFSAERTGGSVSTLTIQRTQQEDSAVYLCASSWTNTDTQYFGPGTRLTVL.